These 32 T cell receptor beta chains were all obtained from the same sample, sequenced in a study of T cell repertoires in cytomegalovirus infection (dated by TCRdb to about 2019). Sequencing instrument: Illumina HiSeq 1500. TCRdb applied fastp at Q25 and MiXCR to the public reads, then kept only in-frame beta chains. One record per CDR3 amino acid sequence lists the most common genes and DNA. The sample data list about 680,000 distinct CDR3 sequences, and 20% to 25% of these were observed just once. The ten largest make up roughly 8% of the sample. Input material: CD8+ T cells from PBMCs. Receptors originate from a human donor in good health (CMV status not recorded). Some clones in this sample may be carry-over from other donors' samples.

This clonotype was observed at least ten times. The chain employs TRBV7-9 and TRBJ1-6; weak D call: TRBD1 (5 bases). The germline V and J ends were trimmed by 4 bases and 9 bases, with 16 bases remaining between them. CDR3 size: 15 residues. Germline assignment: CDR1 SEHNR and CDR2 FQNEAQ (reference sequence). CDR3 DNA sequence: TGTGCCAGCAGCTCCGGGGGGGTTTGGAGTTCACCCCTCCACTTT. It codes for CASSSGGVWSSPLHF.

The chain uses TRBV13 and TRBJ1-6, with a possible D match to TRBD1 (5 bases). The CDR3 is 14 residues long. Between the trimmed V and J ends, which lost 4 bases and 7 bases, there was a span of 11 bases. Germline V gene lookup returns CDR1 PRHDT and CDR2 FYEKMQ (reference sequence). For the CDR3, the DNA is TGTGCCAGCAGCTCGGGGGAAGGGAATTCACCCCTCCACTTT. Translated: CASSSGEGNSPLHF.

This clonotype was seen ten or more times. This chain links TRBV12-5 with TRBJ2-1; TRBD2 aligns across 12 bases. The germline gives CDR1 LGHNT, CDR2 FRNRAP. This CDR3 has 19 residues. V was pared by 0 bases and J by 8 bases, with 14 bases of the junction left unmatched. The CDR3 loop is CASGLVGEPSGGALDEQFF. CDR3 bases: TGTGCTAGTGGTTTGGTAGGGGAGCCTAGCGGGGGGGCTTTAGATGAGCAGTTCTTC.

The J gene is TRBJ2-7, the V gene TRBV28, with D unclear. The CDR3 consists of 11 residues. The V end lost 5 bases, the J end lost 6 bases, and 8 bases lay between the germline ends. Germline lookup yields CDR1 MDHEN and CDR2 SYDVKM. This CDR3 reads CASSPSSEQYV. CDR3 DNA sequence: TGTGCCAGCAGTCCTTCATCCGAGCAGTACGTC.

The rearrangement uses TRBV4-2 and TRBJ2-7, with TRBD2 matching over 8 bases. CDR1 and CDR2 (germline): LGHNA, YNFKEQ. The CDR3 covers 16 residues. The V segment lost 0 bases and the J segment 3 bases; nucleotides outside the gene matches: 7. CDR3: CASSQEVAGNIYEQYV. The DNA of the CDR3 is TGTGCCAGCAGCCAAGAAGTAGCGGGGAACATCTACGAGCAGTACGTC.

The chain links TRBV6-5 to TRBJ2-1; TRBD2 aligns across 11 bases. J lost 9 bases, V lost 6 bases, and 4 bases had no gene match. Germline assignment: CDR1 MNHEY and CDR2 SVGAGI. The CDR3 runs 13 residues. The CDR3 DNA reads TGTGCCAGCAGGACTAGCGGGAACATTGAGCAGTTCTTC. Its translation: CASRTSGNIEQFF.

This clonotype was seen a handful of times. The chain links TRBV13 to TRBJ1-1; 10 bases align to TRBD1. The CDR3 runs to 16 residues. The V gene end was trimmed by 0 bases and the J gene end by 2 bases; junction bases not matched to a gene: 3. CDR1 PRHDT and CDR2 FYEKMQ come from the germline V gene (reference sequence). This chain's CDR3 is CASSLGGTGDNTEAFF. The CDR3 region has the DNA TGTGCCAGCAGCTTAGGCGGGACAGGGGACAACACTGAAGCTTTCTTT.

The rearrangement uses TRBV20-1 and TRBJ2-3; 10 bases are shared with TRBD2. Germline trimming cut 6 bases from V and 4 bases from J; bases unmatched to any gene: 7. Germline CDR1 is DFQATT and CDR2 is SNEGSKA (reference sequence). This CDR3 is 14 amino acids long. In DNA form, the CDR3 reads TGCAGTGCCTATACTAGCGGGGTCCCAGATACGCAGTATTTT. Encoded protein: CSAYTSGVPDTQYF.

Notes on this clonotype: A clone one base away is much larger, so this may be a read error. The rearrangement uses TRBV7-9 and TRBJ1-1; no firm D call. The CDR3 runs to 13 residues. The germline CDR1 and CDR2 sequences are SEHNR and FQNEAQ (reference sequence). This chain's CDR3 is CVSSPDGRSEAFF. DNA for the CDR3: TGTGTCAGCAGCCCCGACGGTAGGTCTGAAGCTTTCTTT.

This clonotype occurred a few times. The rearrangement links TRBV7-9 to TRBJ1-2; no reliable D call. V was trimmed by 6 bases and J by 2 bases, leaving 13 bases between them. CDR1 is SEHNR, CDR2 FQNEAQ, per germline (reference sequence). The CDR3 contains 14 residues. As DNA, the CDR3 is TGTGCCAGCAGAACCGACACGCGGAACTATGGCTACACCTTC. Protein sequence: CASRTDTRNYGYTF. Full variable domain (remainder filled in from reference TRBV7-9 and TRBJ1-2): DTGVSQNPRHKITKRGQNVTFRCDPISEHNRLYWYRQTLGQGPEFLTYFQNEAQLEKSRLLSDRFSAERPKGSFSTLEIQRTEQGDSAMYLCASRTDTRNYGYTFGSGTRLTVV.

Many counts were recorded for this clonotype. This chain joins TRBV7-9 and TRBJ2-7; 12 nucleotides line up with TRBD1. The CDR3 is made up of 15 amino acids. V lost 5 bases, J lost 6 bases, and 8 bases stayed unmatched. Germline values: CDR1 SEHNR, CDR2 FQNEAQ (reference sequence). CDR3 in amino acids: CASSHPGDRGLEQYF. CDR3 DNA sequence: TGTGCCAGCAGCCACCCGGGGGACAGGGGGCTCGAGCAGTACTTC.

The chain links TRBV7-4 to TRBJ2-1; D may match TRBD1 or TRBD2 (5 bases each). The germline V gene encodes CDR1 SGHVT and CDR2 SQSDAQ. V was shortened by 7 bases and J by 6 bases, with 19 bases between the two germline ends. The CDR3 covers 15 residues. CDR3 DNA: TGTGCCAGCATTCCAAGGCCCCATGGGGGCAATGAGCAGTTCTTC. Translation: CASIPRPHGGNEQFF.

V gene TRBV20-1 combines with J gene TRBJ1-2; no clear D gene. The CDR3 is 13 amino acids. Germline CDR1 is DFQATT and CDR2 is SNEGSKA (reference sequence). Trimming cost V 0 bases and J 4 bases, with 9 bases left between them. The CDR3 nucleotides are TGCAGTGCTAGAGATTTGGGGATCTATGGCTACACCTTC. Translation: CSARDLGIYGYTF.

This chain uses TRBV20-1 with TRBJ1-2; D gene unclear. Trimming took 6 bases from V and 6 from J, leaving 11 bases between them. CDR3 length: 11 amino acids. Germline lookup yields CDR1 DFQATT and CDR2 SNEGSKA (reference sequence). CDR3 sequence: CSARVTDGYTF. Here the CDR3 DNA reads TGCAGTGCCCGGGTAACTGATGGCTACACCTTC.

The chain joins TRBV2 to TRBJ1-1; D ambiguous. The CDR3 has 13 amino acids. Germline CDR1 and CDR2: SNHLY and FYNNEI. Trimming took off 8 bases at V and 0 bases at J, with 10 bases between the two ends. The CDR3 is CASAGRLNTEAFF. In nucleotides, the CDR3 is TGTGCCAGCGCCGGACGTTTGAACACTGAAGCTTTCTTT.

This clonotype was recorded at least ten times. This chain links TRBV7-9 with TRBJ2-3; the match to TRBD1 covers 8 bases. The V segment lost 10 bases and the J segment 1 base; nucleotides outside the gene matches: 7. The CDR3 runs 14 residues. Looked up from germline, CDR1 is SEHNR and CDR2 is FQNEAQ (reference sequence). The CDR3 loop is CATYQGARTDTQYF. In nucleotides, the CDR3 is TGTGCCACGTACCAGGGGGCTCGCACAGATACGCAGTATTTT.

The rearrangement links TRBV6-2 or TRBV6-3 to TRBJ2-1, with a tentative D call TRBD2 (5 bases). This CDR3 region has 15 residues. CDR1 is MNHEY, CDR2 SVGEGT, per germline. V lost 8 bases and J 8 bases, leaving 22 bases between the germline ends. CDR3 nucleotide sequence: TGTGCCAGCTTTTCCTCCAAACCCCTAGCATATGAGCAGTTCTTC. This translates into CASFSSKPLAYEQFF.

This clonotype was recorded a few times. The chain couples TRBV29-1 to TRBJ1-4; the D is unclear. Germline lookup yields CDR1 SQVTM and CDR2 ANQGSEA. V was clipped by 5 bases and J by 10 bases, with 11 bases between them. The CDR3 is 11 residues long. DNA for the CDR3: TGCAGCGTTCCTCTGCGCGGAAAACTGTTTTTT. It is translated as CSVPLRGKLFF. The full variable domain, its missing parts supplied by reference TRBV29-1 and TRBJ1-4, is SAVISQKPSRDICQRGTSLTIQCQVDSQVTMMFWYRQQPGQSLTLIATANQGSEATYESGFVIDKFPISRPNLTFSTLTVSNMSPEDSSIYLCSVPLRGKLFFGSGTQLSVL.

V usage is TRBV19 and J usage is TRBJ2-7, with a weak D call TRBD2 (6 bases). The CDR3 is 13 residues long. V was cut by 3 bases and J by 6 bases, with 12 bases left in between. Germline V lookup: CDR1 LNHDA, CDR2 SQIVND (reference sequence). In DNA form, the CDR3 reads TGTGCCAGTAGTATTTTGGCGGGATTCGAGCAGTACGTC. Its protein is CASSILAGFEQYV.

Ten or more counts support this clonotype. This chain connects TRBV10-3 to TRBJ2-1; D might be TRBD2 (6 bases). CDR3 size: 14 residues. V was trimmed by 2 bases and J by 3 bases, leaving 8 bases between them. From germline, CDR1 is ENHRY and CDR2 SYGVKD. CDR3 nucleotides: TGTGCCATCAGTGAGCGGGGACTCTACAATGAGCAGTTCTTC. As protein: CAISERGLYNEQFF.

The CDR3 DNA sequence: TGCAGTGCTAGAGATTGGGGTAGCAATCAGCCCCAGCATTTT. This gives the protein CSARDWGSNQPQHF. V gene TRBV20-1 combines with J gene TRBJ1-5; D unclear. The V gene's germline CDR1 is DFQATT and CDR2 SNEGSKA (reference sequence). Trimming pared 0 bases from V and 0 bases from J, leaving 6 bases between. The CDR3 is 14 amino acids.

This clonotype was counted between two and nine times. The chain uses TRBV9 and TRBJ1-2; 9 bases match TRBD1. This CDR3 comprises 16 residues. Germline loops: CDR1 SGDLS, CDR2 YYNGEE. Trimming at V came to 4 bases and at J to 5 bases, leaving 12 bases not matched to a gene. In nucleotides, the CDR3 is TGTGCCAGCAGCAAGCCGGGACAGGGTCCAGGATATGGCTACACCTTC. As protein: CASSKPGQGPGYGYTF.

There are a few counts of this clonotype. The V gene is TRBV19, the J gene TRBJ2-3; D gene uncertain. V lost 4 bases and J lost 6, with 11 bases in between. The length of the CDR3 is 13 residues. Germline CDR1 LNHDA, CDR2 SQIVND (reference sequence). CDR3 sequence (DNA): TGTGCCAGTAGTAGACTGGATCTGGATACGCAGTATTTT. Residues: CASSRLDLDTQYF.

This chain joins TRBV4-1 and TRBJ2-4; 7 nucleotides match TRBD1. The trim removed 4 bases at V and 4 bases at J, leaving 1 base unmatched. Germline CDR1 reads MGHRA; CDR2 reads YSYEKL. This CDR3 is built from 13 residues. The CDR3 DNA reads TGCGCCAGCAGCCCGGGACAGAAAAACATTCAGTACTTC. It codes for CASSPGQKNIQYF.

The rearrangement links TRBV6-5 to TRBJ2-7; TRBD2 might be the D (5 bases). The germline V gene encodes CDR1 MNHEY and CDR2 SVGAGI. The V gene lost 2 bases and the J gene lost 0 bases, with 14 bases spanning the gap. There are 16 residues in the CDR3. The CDR3 DNA follows: TGTGCCAGCAGTTACGAGGGTCCGCCGAGCTCCTACGAGCAGTACGTC. Translated: CASSYEGPPSSYEQYV.

The chain has TRBV5-6 and TRBJ1-2; 12 nucleotides agree with TRBD1. The CDR3 covers 15 residues. The V gene end was trimmed by 4 bases and the J gene end by 4 bases; junction bases not matched to a gene: 5. Germline V CDR1 and CDR2: SGHDT, YYEEEE. The CDR3 DNA follows: TGTGCCAGCAGCGTCGGGACAGGGGGCCTCTATGGCTACACCTTC. It encodes CASSVGTGGLYGYTF.

This clonotype was observed a few times. V and J are TRBV6-2 or TRBV6-3 and TRBJ2-2, with 7 positions matching TRBD1. CDR3 size: 17 residues. V lost 6 bases to trimming and J lost 0 bases; unmatched junction nucleotides: 10. Looked up from germline, CDR1 is MNHEY and CDR2 is SVGEGT. The CDR3 here is CASSNGQVEPNTGELFF. The DNA for the CDR3 is TGTGCCAGCAGCAACGGACAGGTAGAACCGAACACCGGGGAGCTGTTTTTT.

This clonotype was found a few times. The chain combines TRBV2 with TRBJ2-3; no reliable D call. Per germline, CDR1 SNHLY and CDR2 FYNNEI. Trimming pared 7 bases from V and 2 bases from J, leaving 7 bases between. The length of the CDR3 is 12 residues. The CDR3 protein is CASNRLTDTQYF. In DNA form, the CDR3 reads TGTGCCAGCAACAGACTCACAGATACGCAGTATTTT.

This clonotype was counted at least ten times. V gene TRBV29-1 combines with J gene TRBJ2-7, with 8 positions matching TRBD1. The CDR3 length is 14 residues. CDR1 is SQVTM and CDR2 is ANQGSEA in the germline V gene. The junction had 7 bases not matched to a gene; V was cut back by 6 bases and J by 0 bases. Written as DNA, the CDR3 is TGCAGCGTCGCCGGGACAGGTAGCTCCTACGAGCAGTACTTC. The encoded protein is CSVAGTGSSYEQYF.

This clonotype was observed many times. The chain joins TRBV7-2 to TRBJ2-7, with 8 nucleotides matching TRBD1. The CDR3 runs to 14 residues. The V gene's germline CDR1 is SGHTA and CDR2 FQGNSA. The V segment lost 5 bases and the J segment 2 bases; nucleotides outside the gene matches: 5. The CDR3, as DNA: TGTGCCAGCAGCGGTAGGGACAGGCCCTACGAGCAGTACTTC. Translating gives CASSGRDRPYEQYF.

The rearrangement uses TRBV20-1 and TRBJ1-6; no reliable D call. The CDR3 loop spans 15 amino acids. Per germline, CDR1 DFQATT and CDR2 SNEGSKA (reference sequence). V was pared by 5 bases and J by 4 bases, with 15 bases between. The CDR3 is CSAGVMTGYNSPLHF. The CDR3 coding sequence is TGCAGTGCTGGGGTTATGACCGGTTATAATTCACCCCTCCACTTT.

This clonotype has a single count. The V and J genes are TRBV12-3 or TRBV12-4 and TRBJ2-5, with D possibly matching TRBD1 (6 bases). The CDR3 is made up of 13 amino acids. Trimming took off 8 bases at V and 1 base at J, with 11 bases between the two ends. DNA for the CDR3: TGTGCCAGCGTGGGACAAATCCAAGAGACCCAGTACTTC. Its protein is CASVGQIQETQYF.